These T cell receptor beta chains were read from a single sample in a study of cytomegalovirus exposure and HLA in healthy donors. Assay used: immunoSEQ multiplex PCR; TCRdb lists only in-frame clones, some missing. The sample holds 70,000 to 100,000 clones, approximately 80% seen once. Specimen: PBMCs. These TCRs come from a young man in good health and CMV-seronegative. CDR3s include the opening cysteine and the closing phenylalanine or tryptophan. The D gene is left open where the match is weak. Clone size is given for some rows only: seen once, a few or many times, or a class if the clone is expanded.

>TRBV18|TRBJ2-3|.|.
CASSPLGGEADTQYF
TGTGCCAGCTCACCGCTAGGAGGTGAGGCAGATACGCAGTATTTT
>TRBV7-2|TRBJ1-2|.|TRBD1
CASSFNPGQGLNGYTF
TGTGCCAGCAGCTTTAACCCGGGACAGGGGTTGAATGGCTACACCTTC
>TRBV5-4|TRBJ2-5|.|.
CASHPKTTGRETQYF
TGTGCCAGCCATCCAAAAACGACAGGGAGGGAGACCCAGTACTTC
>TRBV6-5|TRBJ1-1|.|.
CASSPGRNTEAFF
TGTGCCAGCAGTCCCGGGAGGAACACTGAAGCTTTCTTT
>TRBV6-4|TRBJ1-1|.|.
CASSDVVGPEAFF
TGTGCCAGCAGTGACGTGGTTGGGCCTGAAGCTTTCTTT
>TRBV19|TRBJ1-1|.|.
CASSFRALNTEAFF
TGTGCCAGTAGTTTCAGGGCATTGAACACTGAAGCTTTCTTT
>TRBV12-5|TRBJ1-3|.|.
CASEGTGGRYSGNTIYF
TGTGCTAGTGAGGGGACGGGGGGCCGATACTCTGGAAACACCATATATTTT
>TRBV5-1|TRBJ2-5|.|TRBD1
CASSHSGTGGETQYF
TGCGCCAGCAGCCACTCCGGGACAGGGGGCGAGACCCAGTACTTC
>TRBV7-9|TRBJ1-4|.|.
CASRPTGSNEKLFF
TGTGCCAGCAGACCTACGGGTTCGAATGAAAAACTGTTTTTT
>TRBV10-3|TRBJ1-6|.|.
CAIRGLEGGNSPLHF
TGTGCCATCAGGGGGCTGGAGGGCGGTAATTCACCCCTCCACTTT
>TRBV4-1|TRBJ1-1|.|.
CASSQEAMTGNTEAFF
TGCGCCAGCAGCCAAGAAGCGATGACAGGGAACACTGAAGCTTTCTTT
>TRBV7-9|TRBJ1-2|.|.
CASSRDTTNGYTF
TGTGCCAGCAGCCGGGACACTACGAACGGCTACACCTTC
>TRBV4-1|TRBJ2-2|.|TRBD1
CASSPGTGGPPGELFF
TGCGCCAGCAGCCCTGGGACAGGGGGTCCCCCCGGGGAGCTGTTTTTT
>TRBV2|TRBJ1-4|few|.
CASEGLPENEKLFF
TGTGCCAGCGAGGGACTTCCTGAGAATGAAAAACTGTTTTTT
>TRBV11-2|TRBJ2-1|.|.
CASSLGGSSYNEQFF
TGTGCCAGCAGCTTAGGGGGCAGCTCCTACAATGAGCAGTTCTTC
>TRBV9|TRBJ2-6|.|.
CASSVQGSGANVLTF
TGTGCCAGCAGCGTTCAGGGTTCTGGGGCCAACGTCCTGACTTTC
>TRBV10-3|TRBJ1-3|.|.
CASEPRAAGNTIYF
TGTGCCTCCGAGCCCAGGGCGGCTGGAAACACCATATATTTT
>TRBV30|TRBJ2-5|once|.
CAWSVLETQYF
TGTGCCTGGAGTGTCCTAGAGACCCAGTACTTC
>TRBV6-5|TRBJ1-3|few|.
CASRQGSDTIYF
TGTGCCAGCAGGCAGGGTTCGGACACCATATATTTT
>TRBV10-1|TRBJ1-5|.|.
CASRNRDNNQPQHF
TGCGCCAGCAGGAACCGGGACAACAATCAGCCCCAGCATTTT
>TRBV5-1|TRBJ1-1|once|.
CASSLVALGLSNTEAFF
TGCGCCAGCAGCTTGGTCGCCTTGGGACTCTCCAACACTGAAGCTTTCTTT
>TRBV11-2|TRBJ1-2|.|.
CASSLDQNGLYGYTF
TGTGCCAGCAGCTTAGATCAGAACGGACTCTATGGCTACACCTTC
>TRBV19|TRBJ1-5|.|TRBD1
CASSTTRQGLGQPQHF
TGTGCCAGTAGTACCACCCGACAGGGGCTGGGTCAGCCCCAGCATTTT
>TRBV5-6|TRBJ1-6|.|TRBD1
CASSLAGWTGPGSPLHF
TGTGCCAGCAGCTTGGCCGGGTGGACAGGACCTGGGTCACCCCTCCACTTT
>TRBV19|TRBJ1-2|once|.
CASMAGEEAGYTF
TGTGCCAGTATGGCAGGGGAAGAGGCTGGCTACACCTTC
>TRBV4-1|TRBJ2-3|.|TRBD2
CASSQTSGRTDTQYF
TGCGCCAGCAGCCAAACTAGCGGGAGAACAGATACGCAGTATTTT
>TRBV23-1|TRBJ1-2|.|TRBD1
CASSRRQGWDGYTF
TGCGCCAGCAGTCGCCGACAGGGGTGGGATGGCTACACCTTC
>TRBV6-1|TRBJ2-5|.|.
CASSEAPETQYF
TGTGCCAGCAGTGAAGCCCCGGAGACCCAGTACTTC
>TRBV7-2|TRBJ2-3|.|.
CASSSTSDTQYF
TGTGCCAGCAGCTCAACATCAGATACGCAGTATTTT
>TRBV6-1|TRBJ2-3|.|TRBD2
CASTGLAGGLNTQYF
TGTGCCAGCACCGGACTAGCGGGGGGGCTAAATACGCAGTATTTT
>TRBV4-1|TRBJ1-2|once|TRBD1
CASSPWDRDSYGYTF
TGCGCCAGCAGCCCCTGGGACAGGGATAGCTATGGCTACACCTTC
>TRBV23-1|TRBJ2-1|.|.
CASSQSRDSDNEQFF
TGCGCCAGCAGTCAATCGCGGGACAGCGACAATGAGCAGTTCTTC
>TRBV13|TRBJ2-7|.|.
CASRQRGRTYEQYF
TGTGCCAGCCGCCAACGGGGTAGAACCTACGAGCAGTACTTC
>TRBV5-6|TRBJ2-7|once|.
CASSLERAGEQYF
TGTGCCAGCAGCCTCGAGAGGGCGGGCGAGCAGTACTTC
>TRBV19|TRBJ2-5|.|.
CASSPYISQETQYF
TGTGCCAGTAGTCCTTACATCTCCCAAGAGACCCAGTACTTC
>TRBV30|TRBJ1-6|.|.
CAWTPTPGLNSPLHF
TGTGCCTGGACTCCTACCCCGGGACTTAATTCACCCCTCCACTTT